This paragraph reports one T cell receptor (beta chain). Some clones are missing from TCRdb's copy, which holds only in-frame ones; the method was immunoSEQ multiplex PCR. This sample carries about 92,000 clones, approximately 90% of them seen once, and the ten largest clones take 20% to 25%. This specimen belongs to a study of T cell responses to AZD1222 COVID-19 vaccine. This TCR was sampled from an adult in good health. This specimen was peripheral blood, taken on day 0 of AZD1222 vaccination.

CDR3 nucleotide sequence: TGTGCCAGCAGCGTCGGGGGACTTTCCTACAATGAGCAGTTCTTC. This translates into CASSVGGLSYNEQFF. V usage is TRBV9 and J usage is TRBJ2-1, with D maybe TRBD2 (6 bases). The CDR3 loop spans 15 amino acids. Per the germline V gene, CDR1 is SGDLS and CDR2 is YYNGEE. The V gene lost 2 bases and the J gene lost 1 base, with 10 bases spanning the gap. The full variable domain, its missing parts supplied by reference TRBV9 and TRBJ2-1, is DSGVTQTPKHLITATGQRVTLRCSPRSGDLSVYWYQQSLDQGLQFLIQYYNGEERAKGNILERFSAQQFPDLHSELNLSSLELGDSALYFCASSVGGLSYNEQFFGPGTRLTVL.